Listed below are T cell receptor beta chains from one sample, sequenced in a study of lymphopenia after photon versus proton radiotherapy. Data came from immunoSEQ multiplex PCR; TCRdb stores just in-frame clones and leaves some out. The sample shows 150,000 to 200,000 clones, about 85% of them seen only once. Sequencing was performed on peripheral blood, taken from a patient treated with photon-based radiotherapy. Receptors were obtained from a man aged 45-65 years with gastric cancer. Both conserved end residues are part of each CDR3. A D gene is named only where the DNA matches it firmly. Size tells how often a clone was seen (once, few, many) or the class of an expanded clone, and some rows leave it out.

v_call: TRBV28
d_call: .
j_call: TRBJ2-7
clone_size: .
cdr3_aa: CASSFPTGSAEQYF
cdr3_nt: TGTGCCAGCAGTTTTCCCACAGGGTCCGCCGAGCAGTACTTC

v_call: TRBV9
d_call: TRBD2
j_call: TRBJ2-2
clone_size: .
cdr3_aa: CASSRRGGAANTGELFF
cdr3_nt: TGTGCCAGCAGCCGCCGGGGAGGGGCCGCGAACACCGGGGAGCTGTTTTTT

v_call: TRBV4-3
d_call: TRBD2
j_call: TRBJ2-3
clone_size: .
cdr3_aa: CASSQEASGSRKDTQYF
cdr3_nt: TGCGCCAGCAGCCAAGAAGCGAGCGGGAGTAGAAAAGATACGCAGTATTTT

v_call: TRBV19
d_call: .
j_call: TRBJ1-5
clone_size: few
cdr3_aa: CASKAEIFNQPQHF
cdr3_nt: TGTGCCAGTAAAGCTGAGATCTTCAATCAGCCCCAGCATTTT

v_call: TRBV5-1
d_call: TRBD2
j_call: TRBJ2-1
clone_size: .
cdr3_aa: CASSLGSGPASYNEQFF
cdr3_nt: TGCGCCAGCAGCTTGGGTAGCGGGCCGGCCTCCTACAATGAGCAGTTCTTC

v_call: TRBV7-9
d_call: TRBD2
j_call: TRBJ2-7
clone_size: .
cdr3_aa: CASSWTSNYEQYF
cdr3_nt: TGTGCCAGCAGCTGGACTAGTAATTACGAGCAGTACTTC

v_call: TRBV11-3
d_call: .
j_call: TRBJ2-7
clone_size: .
cdr3_aa: CALTRRGSNEQYF
cdr3_nt: TGTGCCCTGACGCGGAGGGGCTCCAACGAGCAGTACTTC

v_call: TRBV19
d_call: .
j_call: TRBJ1-1
clone_size: few
cdr3_aa: CASSDIDTEAFF
cdr3_nt: TGTGCCAGTAGTGACATAGACACTGAAGCTTTCTTT

v_call: TRBV18
d_call: TRBD1
j_call: TRBJ2-1
clone_size: .
cdr3_aa: CASSPIDRGSEQFF
cdr3_nt: TGTGCCAGCTCACCCATAGACAGGGGTAGTGAGCAGTTCTTC

v_call: TRBV27
d_call: TRBD2
j_call: TRBJ2-7
clone_size: .
cdr3_aa: CASSRTGTSAYF
cdr3_nt: TGTGCCAGCAGTAGAACCGGGACTAGCGCTTACTTC

v_call: TRBV20-1
d_call: .
j_call: TRBJ1-2
clone_size: few
cdr3_aa: CSAHRDVSYTF
cdr3_nt: TGCAGTGCCCACAGGGACGTGAGCTACACCTTC

v_call: TRBV5-8
d_call: TRBD2
j_call: TRBJ2-1
clone_size: .
cdr3_aa: CASSLKSGRSYNEQFF
cdr3_nt: TGTGCCAGCAGCTTGAAAAGCGGGAGAAGTTACAATGAGCAGTTCTTC

v_call: TRBV29-1
d_call: TRBD1
j_call: TRBJ1-2
clone_size: .
cdr3_aa: CSVERQGRGYTF
cdr3_nt: TGCAGCGTCGAGAGACAGGGTCGCGGCTACACCTTC

v_call: TRBV5-1
d_call: .
j_call: TRBJ2-5
clone_size: few
cdr3_aa: CASSPGIQAKETQYF
cdr3_nt: TGCGCCAGCAGCCCGGGGATTCAGGCCAAAGAGACCCAGTACTTC

v_call: TRBV19
d_call: .
j_call: TRBJ1-5
clone_size: .
cdr3_aa: CASMNIGGLSNQPQHF
cdr3_nt: TGTGCCAGTATGAACATTGGGGGCCTAAGCAATCAGCCCCAGCATTTT

v_call: TRBV11-1
d_call: .
j_call: TRBJ2-1
clone_size: .
cdr3_aa: CASSLKGEQFF
cdr3_nt: TGTGCCAGCAGCTTGAAGGGTGAGCAGTTCTTC

v_call: TRBV6-6
d_call: TRBD1
j_call: TRBJ1-4
clone_size: .
cdr3_aa: CASSDRVNEKLFF
cdr3_nt: TGTGCCAGCAGTGACAGGGTTAATGAAAAACTGTTTTTT